This TCR beta chain was found in a study of radiotherapy plus CTLA-4 blockade in lung cancer. As for the study in general: Objective response rate was 15% to 20%; disease control rate, less than 40%.

TCRdb's table, derived via immunoSEQ multiplex PCR, lists solely in-frame clones and lacks some. Of roughly 110,000 clones in the sample, around 84% were seen once. Broader study findings: In blood, early T cell clone dynamics reportedly predicted response best, together with interferon-beta.

A word on this clone: Its target is unknown.

Those with chemo-refractory metastatic non-small-cell lung cancer were treated with focal radiation combined with CTLA-4 blockade using ipilimumab. V lost 1 base, J lost 2 bases, and 9 bases lay in between. The CDR3 is 15 amino acids. Germline V CDR1 and CDR2: SGHDN, FVKESK. The material sequenced was peripheral blood, taken from a patient treated with radiotherapy plus ipilimumab. This clonotype was sampled from a human donor with non-small cell lung cancer that progressed on radiotherapy plus ipilimumab. Some clones in this sample may be carry-over from other donors' samples. The J gene is TRBJ1-5, the V gene TRBV14; TRBD1 might be the D (5 bases). The CDR3 spells CASSQVIRGNQPQHF. CDR3 in DNA: TGTGCCAGCAGCCAAGTGATCAGGGGCAATCAGCCCCAGCATTTT.